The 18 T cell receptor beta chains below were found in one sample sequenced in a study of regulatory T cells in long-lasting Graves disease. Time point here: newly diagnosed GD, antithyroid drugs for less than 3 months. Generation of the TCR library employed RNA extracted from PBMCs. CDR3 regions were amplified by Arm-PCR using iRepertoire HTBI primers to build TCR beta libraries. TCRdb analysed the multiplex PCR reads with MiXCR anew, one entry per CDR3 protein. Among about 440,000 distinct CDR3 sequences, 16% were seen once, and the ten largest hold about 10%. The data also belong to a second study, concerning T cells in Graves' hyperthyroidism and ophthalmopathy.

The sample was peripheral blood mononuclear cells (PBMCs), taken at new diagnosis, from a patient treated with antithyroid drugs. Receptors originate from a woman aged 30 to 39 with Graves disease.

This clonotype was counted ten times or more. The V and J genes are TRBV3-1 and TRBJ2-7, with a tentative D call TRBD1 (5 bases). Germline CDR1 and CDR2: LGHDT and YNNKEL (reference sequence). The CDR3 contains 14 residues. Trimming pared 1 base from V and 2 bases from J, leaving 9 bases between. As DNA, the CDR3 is TGTGCCAGCAGCCAAGGGGCAGGGCCCTACGAGCAGTACTTC. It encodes CASSQGAGPYEQYF.

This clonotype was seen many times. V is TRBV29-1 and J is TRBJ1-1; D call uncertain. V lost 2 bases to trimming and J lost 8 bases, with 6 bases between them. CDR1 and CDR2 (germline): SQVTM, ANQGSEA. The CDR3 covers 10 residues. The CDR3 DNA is TGCAGCGTTGAATTGTCCGAAGCTTTCTTT. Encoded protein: CSVELSEAFF. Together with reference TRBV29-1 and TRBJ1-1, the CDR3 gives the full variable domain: SAVISQKPSRDICQRGTSLTIQCQVDSQVTMMFWYRQQPGQSLTLIATANQGSEATYESGFVIDKFPISRPNLTFSTLTVSNMSPEDSSIYLCSVELSEAFFGQGTRLTVV.

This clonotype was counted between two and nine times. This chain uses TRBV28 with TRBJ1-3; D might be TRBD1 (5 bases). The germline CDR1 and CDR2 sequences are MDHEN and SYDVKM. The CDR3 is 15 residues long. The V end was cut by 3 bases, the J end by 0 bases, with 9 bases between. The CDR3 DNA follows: TGTGCCAGCAGTTTGGGACGGAACTCTGGAAACACCATATATTTT. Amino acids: CASSLGRNSGNTIYF.

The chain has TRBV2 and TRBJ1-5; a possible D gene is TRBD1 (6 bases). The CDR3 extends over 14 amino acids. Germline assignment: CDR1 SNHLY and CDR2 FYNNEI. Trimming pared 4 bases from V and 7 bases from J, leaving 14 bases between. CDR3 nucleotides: TGTGCCAGCAGTGTGAGCAGGGGTAAGCAGCCCCAGCATTTT. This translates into CASSVSRGKQPQHF.

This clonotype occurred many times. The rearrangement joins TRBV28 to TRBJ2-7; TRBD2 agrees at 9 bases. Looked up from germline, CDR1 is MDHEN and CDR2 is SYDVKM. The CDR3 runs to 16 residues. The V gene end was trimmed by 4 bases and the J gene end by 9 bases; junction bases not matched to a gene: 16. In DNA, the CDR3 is TGTGCCAGCAGTTCCCCCGGGGAGGGACTAGCCTTCGGGCAGTACTTC. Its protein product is CASSSPGEGLAFGQYF.

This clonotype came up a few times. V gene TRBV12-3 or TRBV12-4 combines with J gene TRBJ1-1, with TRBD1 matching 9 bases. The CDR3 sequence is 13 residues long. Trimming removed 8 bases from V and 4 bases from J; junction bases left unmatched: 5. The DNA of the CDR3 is TGTGCCAGCCTCCGGGACAGGGTCACTGAAGCTTTCTTT. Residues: CASLRDRVTEAFF.

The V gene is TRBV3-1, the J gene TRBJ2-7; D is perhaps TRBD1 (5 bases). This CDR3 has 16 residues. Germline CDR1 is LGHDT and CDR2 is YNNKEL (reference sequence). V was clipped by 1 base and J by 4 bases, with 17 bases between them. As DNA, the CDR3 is TGTGCCAGCAGCCAAGCAAGTCAGGGTGGGTTGTACGAGCAGTACTTC. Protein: CASSQASQGGLYEQYF.

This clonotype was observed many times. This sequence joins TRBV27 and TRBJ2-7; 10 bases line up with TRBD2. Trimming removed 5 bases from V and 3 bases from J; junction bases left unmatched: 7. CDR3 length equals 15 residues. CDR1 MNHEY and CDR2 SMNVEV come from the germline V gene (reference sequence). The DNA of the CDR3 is TGTGCCAGCAGTCCCTCTAGCGGGAGTATCTACGAGCAGTACTTC. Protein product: CASSPSSGSIYEQYF.

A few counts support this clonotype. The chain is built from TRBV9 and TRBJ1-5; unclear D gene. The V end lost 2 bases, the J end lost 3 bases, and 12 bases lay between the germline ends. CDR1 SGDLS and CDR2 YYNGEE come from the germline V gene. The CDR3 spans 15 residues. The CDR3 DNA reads TGTGCCAGCAGCGTGGCGGACGGATACAATCAGCCCCAGCATTTT. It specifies CASSVADGYNQPQHF.

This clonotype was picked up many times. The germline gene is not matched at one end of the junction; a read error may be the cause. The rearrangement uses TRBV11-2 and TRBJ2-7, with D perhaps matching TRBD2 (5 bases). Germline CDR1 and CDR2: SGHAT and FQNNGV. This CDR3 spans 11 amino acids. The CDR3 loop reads CASSLGTPHHF. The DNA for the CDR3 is TGTGCCAGCAGCTTAGGGACTCCACACCACTTC.

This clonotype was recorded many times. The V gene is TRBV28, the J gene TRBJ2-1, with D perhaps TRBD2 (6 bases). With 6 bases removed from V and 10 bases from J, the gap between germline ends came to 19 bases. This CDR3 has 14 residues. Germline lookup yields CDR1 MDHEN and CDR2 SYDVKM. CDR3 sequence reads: CASSPAGGPREQFF. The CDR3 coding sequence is TGTGCCAGCAGCCCAGCCGGAGGGCCTCGGGAGCAGTTCTTC.

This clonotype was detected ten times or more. This chain's CDR3 is CASSLVLAGGSTDTQYF. The CDR3 DNA reads TGTGCCAGCAGCTTAGTACTAGCGGGAGGTAGCACAGATACGCAGTATTTT. The chain combines TRBV7-8 with TRBJ2-3; the match to TRBD2 covers 12 bases. The CDR3 is 17 residues long. The V segment lost 1 base and the J segment 0 bases; nucleotides outside the gene matches: 2. CDR1 and CDR2 from the germline V gene are SGHVS and FQNEAQ.

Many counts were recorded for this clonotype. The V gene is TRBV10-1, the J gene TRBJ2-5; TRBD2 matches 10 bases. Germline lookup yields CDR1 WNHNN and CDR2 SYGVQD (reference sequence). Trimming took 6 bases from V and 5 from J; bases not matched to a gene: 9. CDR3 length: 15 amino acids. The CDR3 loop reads CASSSGTSARETQYF. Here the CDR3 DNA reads TGCGCCAGCAGCTCCGGGACTAGCGCGAGGGAGACCCAGTACTTC.

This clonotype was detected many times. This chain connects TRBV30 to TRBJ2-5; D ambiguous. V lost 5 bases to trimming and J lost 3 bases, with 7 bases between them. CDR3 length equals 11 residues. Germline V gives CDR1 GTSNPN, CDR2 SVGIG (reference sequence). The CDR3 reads CAWREEETQYF. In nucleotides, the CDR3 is TGTGCCTGGCGTGAGGAAGAGACCCAGTACTTC.

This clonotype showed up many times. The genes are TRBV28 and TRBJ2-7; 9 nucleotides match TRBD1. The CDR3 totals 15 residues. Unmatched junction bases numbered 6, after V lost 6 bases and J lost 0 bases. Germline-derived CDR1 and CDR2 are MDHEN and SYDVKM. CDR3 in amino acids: CASRHRDRDSYEQYF. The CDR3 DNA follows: TGTGCCAGCAGGCACCGGGACAGGGACTCCTACGAGCAGTACTTC.

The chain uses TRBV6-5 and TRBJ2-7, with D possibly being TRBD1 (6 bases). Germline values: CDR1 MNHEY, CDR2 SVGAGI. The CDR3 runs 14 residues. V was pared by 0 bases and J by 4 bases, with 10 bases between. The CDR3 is CASSYSGGRYEQYF. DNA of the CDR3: TGTGCCAGCAGTTACTCTGGGGGCCGGTACGAGCAGTACTTC.

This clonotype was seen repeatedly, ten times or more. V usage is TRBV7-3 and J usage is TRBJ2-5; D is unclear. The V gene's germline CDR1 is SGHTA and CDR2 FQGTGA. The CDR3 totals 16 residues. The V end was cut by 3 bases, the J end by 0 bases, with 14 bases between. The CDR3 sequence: CASSLVGGLYQETQYF. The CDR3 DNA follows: TGTGCCAGCAGCTTGGTTGGCGGCCTTTACCAAGAGACCCAGTACTTC.

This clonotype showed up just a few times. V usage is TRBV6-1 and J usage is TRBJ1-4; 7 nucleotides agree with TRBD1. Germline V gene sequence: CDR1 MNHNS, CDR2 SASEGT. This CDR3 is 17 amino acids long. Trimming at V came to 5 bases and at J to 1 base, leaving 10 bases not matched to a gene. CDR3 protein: CASSPRDSLRTNEKLFF. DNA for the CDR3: TGTGCCAGCAGTCCCCGGGACAGCCTGAGAACTAATGAAAAACTGTTTTTT.